This TCR beta chain is from a study of blood T cell repertoires in COVID-19 (dated by TCRdb to the early 2020s). About the investigation overall: Collaborator samples came from the United States, Italy and Spain and covered acute and convalescent phases of COVID-19. Where HLA class I and class II types were available, the types were taken from metadata supplied by the sample provider, not from assay-based typing. The dataset comprised deeply sampled blood TCRbeta repertoires from subjects exposed to, actively infected with, or recovered from COVID-19. Samples came from the ongoing ImmuneRACE study (first 160 participants) plus 1,254 subjects from 6 global collaborators. Sample metadata almost always included a de-identified subject ID, COVID-19 status, age in years and sex. The material from the prospective study consisted of cDNA or gDNA derived from T cells, B-cell-depleted T cells, or PBMCs. The repertoires were released in a freely available public database meant as a resource for research on the immune response to SARS-CoV-2. General conclusions and limits of the study: How much clinical and demographic metadata was included differed by source and by participant, and the metadata was provided uncurated.

The collaborating institutions used their own protocols to collect whole blood in K2EDTA tubes. Collaborator samples were shipped for TCRbeta analysis as frozen whole blood, isolated PBMCs, or DNA extracted from either sample type. Comments on this clone: There is no known antigen for this receptor. Per-nucleotide qualities are absent, and no much larger clonotype sits a single base away.

CDR1 and CDR2 are drawn from the germline V gene: SGHRS, YFSETQ. CDR3 length: 11 amino acids, cysteine to phenylalanine. Only the CDR3 region is kept as DNA, spanning 33 bases read in frame from base 1. Relative to germline, V is 1 base shorter and J is 5 bases shorter, with 3 bases between their ends. TCRbeta CDR3 regions were amplified from genomic DNA by means of the immunoSEQ Assay, a bias-controlled multiplex PCR. The paper's processing steps were these. Nucleated cell counts per sample were estimated from amplification of reference gene primers within the assay. To quantify the absolute abundance of each unique TCRbeta CDR3 rearrangement, sequence reads were collapsed and filtered. For each sample, productive Simpson clonality was calculated by taking the square root of Simpson's diversity index across productive rearrangements. As stored in TCRdb, this immuneACCESS dataset retains in-frame rearrangements with V and J assigned. A fraction of the clones does not appear; measured against another copy, unresolved V genes explain less than half of the discrepancy, and the remainder lacks a known reason. V, J and clone size reflect that table, while D and trimming were determined from the DNA. The sample table shows tens of thousands of clones, and approximately 83% are seen once. The ten largest make up roughly 2.2% of the sample.

The rearranged segments are TRBV5-1 and TRBJ1-1; no D gene can be assigned with confidence. The specimen was peripheral blood. The sequence was collected from a woman aged 70-85 years with acute or convalescent COVID-19. The CDR3 here reads CASSLSTEAFF. The nucleotide sequence reads TGCGCCAGCAGCTTGTCGACTGAAGCTTTCTTT.